The 12 T cell receptor beta chains below all came from one sample that was sequenced in a study of identical twins listed by TCRdb under 2016. Receptor amplification or capture employed 5' RACE. This sample was sequenced with an Illumina HiSeq 2000. The raw public reads went through TCRdb reprocessing: fastp at Q25, MiXCR clone calling, in-frame beta chains kept. Each entry merges the rows of one CDR3 protein and shows their most common DNA and genes. The sample contains some 690,000 distinct CDR3 sequences, 21% of them found a single time. The ten largest clonotypes hold roughly 4% of the sample. The sample was also linked to a second study, of T cells expressing NK-cell markers.

Sequencing was carried out using PBMCs. Receptors were obtained from a woman aged 18 to 35 in good health.

This clonotype was detected a few times. The J gene is TRBJ2-1, the V gene TRBV4-3; tentatively, D is TRBD2 (6 bases). CDR3 length equals 17 residues. CDR1 is LGHNA, CDR2 YSLEER, per germline. V lost 0 bases and J lost 6, with 18 bases in between. The CDR3 DNA reads TGCGCCAGCAGCCAAGAGAGAGGTAGCGGCAGGCCCAATGAGCAGTTCTTC. This translates into CASSQERGSGRPNEQFF.

The chain carries TRBV7-2 and TRBJ2-7, with TRBD2 as a possible D gene (5 bases). V dropped 4 bases and J dropped 5 bases, with 12 bases sitting between them. Germline V gives CDR1 SGHTA, CDR2 FQGNSA. CDR3 size: 13 residues. The CDR3 DNA reads TGTGCCAGCAGCTGGACCGGGAATCACGAGCAGTACTTC. This gives the protein CASSWTGNHEQYF.

This clonotype appeared a single time. The V call is TRBV12-3 or TRBV12-4, the J call TRBJ2-1; tentative D call: TRBD2 (5 bases). Trimming pared 5 bases from V and 1 base from J, leaving 15 bases between. The CDR3 is 16 amino acids. CDR3 region: CASSQDLAASYNEQFF. The DNA for the CDR3 is TGTGCCAGCAGTCAGGACTTGGCCGCTTCCTACAATGAGCAGTTCTTC.

The chain uses TRBV12-3 or TRBV12-4 and TRBJ2-1, with TRBD2 identical over 9 bases. The CDR3 extends over 17 amino acids. V shed 4 bases and J 0 bases; nucleotides not matched to a gene: 7. CDR3 sequence reads: CASSSRLAASSYNEQFF. Here the CDR3 DNA reads TGTGCCAGCAGTTCAAGACTAGCGGCTAGCTCCTACAATGAGCAGTTCTTC.

The gene calls are TRBV20-1 and TRBJ2-5; either TRBD1 or TRBD2 may supply D (5 bases each). This CDR3 is 13 amino acids long. Looked up from germline, CDR1 is DFQATT and CDR2 is SNEGSKA (reference sequence). The CDR3 sequence is CSWRGVLGETQYF. Written as DNA, the CDR3 is TGCAGCTGGAGAGGGGTTTTGGGAGAGACCCAGTACTTC.

This rearrangement joins TRBV20-1 to TRBJ2-3; 8 nucleotides align to TRBD2. V gave up 0 bases and J gave up 2 bases; unmatched junction bases: 10. In germline, CDR1 is DFQATT, CDR2 SNEGSKA (reference sequence). The CDR3 totals 17 residues. The chain's CDR3 is CSARDYLWREATDTQYF. DNA of the CDR3: TGCAGTGCTAGAGATTATCTTTGGCGGGAGGCCACAGATACGCAGTATTTT.

The genes are TRBV20-1 and TRBJ2-3; TRBD2 is a possible D gene (6 bases). Germline V lookup: CDR1 DFQATT, CDR2 SNEGSKA (reference sequence). The length of the CDR3 is 13 residues. Here the CDR3 DNA reads TGCGGCCTGGGACTCAGAGGGGCAGATACGCAGTATTTT. This sequence encodes CGLGLRGADTQYF.

This clonotype was seen many times. One junction end does not reproduce the germline sequence, and a read error may be involved. V gene TRBV12-3 or TRBV12-4 combines with J gene TRBJ2-2; the D is unclear. The CDR3 spans 15 residues. CDR3 DNA: TGTGCCAGCAGATTAGAAGGAGCCTTCACCGGGGAGCTGTTTTTT. This encodes CASRLEGAFTGELFF.

This clonotype was counted many times. The chain recombines TRBV5-1 with TRBJ1-2, with D hard to call. The CDR3 runs to 13 residues. The ends were cut back, 1 base at V and 8 bases at J, with 12 bases in the middle. Germline V gene data show CDR1 as SGHRS and CDR2 as YFSETQ. CDR3 protein: CASSLSGERGYTF. In nucleotides, the CDR3 is TGCGCCAGCAGCTTGTCTGGGGAACGCGGCTACACCTTC.

This chain uses TRBV6-5 with TRBJ2-2; D call uncertain. The germline V and J ends were trimmed by 5 bases and 6 bases, with 10 bases remaining between them. The CDR3 length is 13 residues. The germline V gene has CDR1 MNHEY and CDR2 SVGAGI. Here the CDR3 reads CASSNQRAGELFF. The CDR3 DNA is TGTGCCAGCAGTAACCAAAGGGCCGGGGAGCTGTTTTTT.

This clonotype occurred many times. The chain joins TRBV18 to TRBJ2-7, with a tentative D call TRBD1 (6 bases). From germline, CDR1 is KGHSH and CDR2 LQKENI. Deletions cut 0 bases from V and 6 bases from J, with 21 bases between. The CDR3 length is 17 residues. The CDR3: CASSPPGVEQGISEQYF. The CDR3 nucleotides read TGTGCCAGCTCACCACCCGGAGTAGAACAGGGTATCTCCGAGCAGTACTTC.

This clonotype turned up a few times. The gene calls are TRBV7-2 and TRBJ2-1; 13 bases are a match to TRBD2. The CDR3 has 15 amino acids. The germline V gene has CDR1 SGHTA and CDR2 FQGNSA. V was clipped by 4 bases and J by 7 bases; unmatched bases: 4. CDR3 amino acids: CASSWTSGSMNEQFF. The CDR3 nucleotides read TGTGCCAGCAGCTGGACTAGCGGGAGTATGAATGAGCAGTTCTTC.